This entry concerns a single T cell receptor beta chain. What it recognizes is unknown. The data are from a study of OX40 agonist ivuxolimab in advanced cancers. Across the whole study: All patients had ivuxolimab intravenously every 2 weeks at 0.01 to 10 mg/kg. Partial responses were recorded for three patients, including one with hepatocellular carcinoma and two with cutaneous melanoma. Overall study findings and caveats: Mean expanded clone counts were higher in CD8+ than CD4+ T cells.

TCRdb's table, derived via immunoSEQ multiplex PCR, lists solely in-frame clones and lacks some. The sample yields roughly 22,000 clones, about 90% seen once. This CDR3 has 17 amino acids. Germline loops: CDR1 LGHNT, CDR2 FRNRAP. Trimming took off 2 bases at V and 0 bases at J, with 14 bases between the two ends. Sequenced material: CD4+ or CD8+ T cells sorted from blood, taken in a trial of the OX40 agonist ivuxolimab. The clonotype comes from an adult with an advanced solid tumor such as melanoma, head and neck, liver or kidney cancer. This chain connects TRBV12-5 to TRBJ2-1, with TRBD2 as a possible D gene (6 bases). The CDR3 spells CASGLSTRASSYNEQFF. The CDR3, as DNA: TGTGCTAGTGGTTTGTCGACTAGGGCTAGCTCCTACAATGAGCAGTTCTTC.